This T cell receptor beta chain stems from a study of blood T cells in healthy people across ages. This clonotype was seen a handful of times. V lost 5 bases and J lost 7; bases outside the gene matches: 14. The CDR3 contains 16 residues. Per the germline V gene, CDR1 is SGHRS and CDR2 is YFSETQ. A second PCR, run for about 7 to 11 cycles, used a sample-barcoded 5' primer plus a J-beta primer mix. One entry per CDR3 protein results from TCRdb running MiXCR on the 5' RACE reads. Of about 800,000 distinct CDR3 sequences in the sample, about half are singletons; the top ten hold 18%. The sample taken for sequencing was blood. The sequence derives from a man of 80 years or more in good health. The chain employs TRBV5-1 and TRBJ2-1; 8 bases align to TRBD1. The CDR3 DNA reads TGCGCCAGCAGAACGACGGTGGGACAGGTTGGTAATGAGCAGTTCTTC. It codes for CASRTTVGQVGNEQFF. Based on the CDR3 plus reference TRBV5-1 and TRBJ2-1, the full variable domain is KAGVTQTPRYLIKTRGQQVTLSCSPISGHRSVSWYQQTPGQGLQFLFEYFSETQRNKGNFPGRFSGRQFSNSRSEMNVSTLELGDSALYLCASRTTVGQVGNEQFFGPGTRLTVL.